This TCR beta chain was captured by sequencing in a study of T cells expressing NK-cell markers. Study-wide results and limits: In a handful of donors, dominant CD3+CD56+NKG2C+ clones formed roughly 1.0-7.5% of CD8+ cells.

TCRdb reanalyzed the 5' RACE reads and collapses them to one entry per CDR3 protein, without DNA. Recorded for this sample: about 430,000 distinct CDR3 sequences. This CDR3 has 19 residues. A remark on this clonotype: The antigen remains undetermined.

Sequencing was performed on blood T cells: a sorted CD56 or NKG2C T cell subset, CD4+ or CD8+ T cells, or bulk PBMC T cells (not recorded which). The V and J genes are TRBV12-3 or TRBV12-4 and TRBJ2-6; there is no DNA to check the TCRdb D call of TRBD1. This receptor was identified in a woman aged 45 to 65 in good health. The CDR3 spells CASSLVGQGYSPGANVLTF.